Below, one TCR beta chain is given with its context. Its target is not known. The CDR3 extends over 15 amino acids. Per the germline V gene, CDR1 is MDHEN and CDR2 is SYDVKM. Trimming took off 4 bases at V and 4 bases at J, with 14 bases between the two ends. This sample was taken from a study of cytomegalovirus exposure and HLA in healthy donors. Study details: Per a later analysis, the roughly 640 first-cohort and approximately 120 validation repertoires shared one platform. The study's findings and limits: According to the study, roughly 160 TCR beta chains were cytomegalovirus-associated.

Repertoires were generated with immunoSEQ multiplex PCR, while TCRdb's copy carries only in-frame clones and drops some. Of about 360,000 clones detected, roughly 90% appear once; the ten largest clones hold over 0.75%. Sequenced sample: PBMCs. The chain uses TRBV28 and TRBJ2-1, with a possible D match to TRBD1 (7 bases). The sequence was obtained from a woman between 18 and 29 years old in good health and CMV-seronegative. The CDR3 sequence: CASSSQGGDYNEQFF. In DNA, the CDR3 is TGTGCCAGCAGTTCCCAGGGGGGAGATTACAATGAGCAGTTCTTC.